This TCR beta chain was identified in a study of response to subunit inactivated influenza vaccine. Study-level results: The authors put forward the suggestion that each seasonal influenza vaccination may bring in only a limited number of new T cells.

TCRdb used MiXCR to reprocess the RT-PCR reads, holding one entry per CDR3 protein. The table records 500,000 or so distinct CDR3 sequences, approximately 11% of them present only once. This clonotype showed up many times. Its antigen is undetermined. The receptor was isolated from a man aged 45-65 years who received an inactivated influenza vaccine. Sequenced here: PBMCs from blood, sampled 35 to 45 days after vaccination.

The CDR3 loop reads CASSGEEGPQETQYF. CDR3 bases: TGTGCCAGCAGCGGGGAGGAGGGCCCCCAAGAGACCCAGTACTTC. The chain combines TRBV5-6 with TRBJ2-5; a weak D match, TRBD2 (6 bases). V was pared by 4 bases and J by 1 base, with 14 bases between. The CDR3 spans 15 residues. Looked up from germline, CDR1 is SGHDT and CDR2 is YYEEEE.